This T cell receptor beta chain was captured in a study of T cell responses to AZD1222 COVID-19 vaccine. V dropped 4 bases and J dropped 4 bases, with 23 bases sitting between them. Germline V lookup: CDR1 SGHKS, CDR2 YYEKEE (reference sequence). The CDR3 is 17 amino acids. Produced via immunoSEQ multiplex PCR; TCRdb's table is partial and in-frame only. This repertoire shows about 140,000 clones, 85% to 95% found once; its top ten account for 3% to 4%. The TCR sequence derives from an adult who received the AZD1222 COVID-19 vaccine. Here the sequenced sample was peripheral blood, taken 28 days after the second AZD1222 dose. This rearrangement joins TRBV5-5 to TRBJ1-1; D may be TRBD1 (5 bases). The CDR3 nucleotides are TGTGCCAGCAGCCCACCACTCTCCGGAGGGGTTGGCACTGAAGCTTTCTTT. This codes for CASSPPLSGGVGTEAFF.